This T cell receptor (beta chain) was sequenced in a study of shared clonotypes between healthy human individuals. CDR1 and CDR2 (germline): MNHNS, SASEGT. The V end lost 7 bases, the J end lost 7 bases, and 16 bases lay between the germline ends. The CDR3 totals 14 residues. Assay used: immunoSEQ multiplex PCR; TCRdb lists only in-frame clones, some missing. The table lists some 2.4 million clones, roughly 93% of them singletons. The TCR sequence derives from a man aged 18 to 29 in good health. Some clones in this sample may be carry-over from other donors' samples. The sequenced material came from naive CD4+ T cells from PBMCs. Subset reported: CD45RA+ positively selected. The chain combines TRBV6-1 with TRBJ2-2; weak D call: TRBD2 (6 bases). CDR3 coding DNA: TGTGCCAGCAAGGGGACTTCCATTCTCGGGGAGCTGTTTTTT. Protein: CASKGTSILGELFF.